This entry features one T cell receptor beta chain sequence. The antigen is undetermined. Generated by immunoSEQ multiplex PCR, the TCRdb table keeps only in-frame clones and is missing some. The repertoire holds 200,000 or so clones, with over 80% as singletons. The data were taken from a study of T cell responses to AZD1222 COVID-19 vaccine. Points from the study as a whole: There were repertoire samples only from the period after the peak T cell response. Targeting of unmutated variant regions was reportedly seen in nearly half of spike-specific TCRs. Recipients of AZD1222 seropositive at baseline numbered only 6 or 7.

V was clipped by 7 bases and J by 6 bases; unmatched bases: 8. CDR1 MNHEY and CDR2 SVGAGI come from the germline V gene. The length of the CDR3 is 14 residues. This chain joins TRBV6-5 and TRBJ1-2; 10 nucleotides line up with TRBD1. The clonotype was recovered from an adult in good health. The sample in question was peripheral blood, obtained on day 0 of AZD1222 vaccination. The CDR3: CASTKSGTGDGYTF. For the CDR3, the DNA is TGTGCCAGCACTAAATCCGGGACAGGGGATGGCTACACCTTC.